This record concerns one T cell receptor (beta chain) sequence. The data were obtained in a study of OX40 agonist ivuxolimab in advanced cancers. The protocol was immunoSEQ multiplex PCR, while the TCRdb copy is restricted to in-frame clones and leaves out a portion. This table holds 45,000 to 65,000 clones, roughly 83% found once. The input for sequencing was CD4+ or CD8+ T cells sorted from blood, taken in a trial of the OX40 agonist ivuxolimab. This clonotype was obtained from an adult with an advanced solid tumor such as melanoma, head and neck, liver or kidney cancer.

The CDR3 nucleotides are TGTGCCAGCAGTTACTCCGAGGGGAGATATGGCTACACCTTC. It yields the protein CASSYSEGRYGYTF. The chain combines TRBV6-6 with TRBJ1-2, with D possibly being TRBD1 (5 bases). The germline V gene has CDR1 MNHNY and CDR2 SVGAGI (reference sequence). The CDR3 runs 14 residues. The V and J ends lost 0 bases and 5 bases respectively, with 10 bases between them.